This TCR beta chain was observed in a study of response to subunit inactivated influenza vaccine. General study points: The authors offered the suggestion that each seasonal influenza vaccination recruits few new T cells.

TCRdb re-analysed the RT-PCR reads in MiXCR, keeping a single row per CDR3 protein. The sample has 590,000 or so distinct CDR3 sequences; about 14% are singletons. To note about this clonotype: As yet, its antigen is unknown.

Here the sequenced sample was PBMCs from blood, taken around 15 days before vaccination. This sequence originates from a man between 45 and 60 years old who received an inactivated influenza vaccine.

This chain's CDR3 is CSAAGTSGSRSSYEQYF. CDR3 nucleotide sequence: TGCAGTGCTGCCGGGACTAGCGGGTCCCGCAGCTCCTACGAGCAGTACTTC. The chain recombines TRBV20-1 with TRBJ2-7, with 12 positions matching TRBD2. Germline loops: CDR1 DFQATT, CDR2 SNEGSKA (reference sequence). The length of the CDR3 is 17 residues. Trimming cost V 5 bases and J 0 bases; bases outside gene matches: 11.